These T cell receptor beta chains were read from a single sample in a study of blood T cells in healthy people across ages. A single record per CDR3 protein comes from TCRdb applying MiXCR to the 5' RACE reads. The sample lists fewer than 900,000 distinct CDR3 sequences; 30% to 45% were seen once. Sequences were obtained from blood. These receptors were taken from a man between 18 and 29 years old in good health. Both conserved end residues are part of each CDR3. A D gene is named only where the DNA matches it firmly. The size of a clone is reported for some rows only, either as once, few or many, or as a class for expanded clones.

V,size,J,D,CDR3,DNA
TRBV5-5,few,TRBJ1-2,-,CASSLLGREGGYTF,TGTGCCAGCAGTCTCCTGGGCAGGGAGGGTGGCTACACCTTC
TRBV7-9,-,TRBJ1-6,TRBD1,CASSLPVRGQGNSPLHF,TGTGCCAGCAGCCTCCCCGTACGAGGACAGGGGAATTCACCCCTCCACTTT
TRBV12-3/TRBV12-4,few,TRBJ2-1,-,CASSSHREQFF,TGTGCCAGCAGTTCGCACCGAGAGCAGTTCTTC
TRBV2,-,TRBJ1-2,TRBD1,CARTGGKGYTF,TGTGCCAGGACAGGGGGCAAAGGCTACACCTTC
TRBV7-2,-,TRBJ2-7,-,CASSWNLSSSYNEQYF,TGTGCCAGCAGCTGGAATCTCTCGAGCTCCTACAATGAGCAGTACTTC
TRBV5-1,few,TRBJ2-4,-,CASSPRGTRAKNIQYF,TGCGCCAGCAGCCCCAGGGGTACGCGCGCCAAAAACATTCAGTACTTC
TRBV12-3/TRBV12-4,-,TRBJ2-7,-,CASSQGLMSSYEQYF,TGTGCCAGCAGCCAGGGACTGATGAGCTCCTACGAGCAGTACTTC
TRBV29-1,-,TRBJ1-6,-,CSVQVAGVRNSPLHF,TGCAGCGTCCAAGTTGCAGGGGTCCGTAATTCACCCCTCCACTTT
TRBV20-1,few,TRBJ2-5,TRBD1,CSASGQGTWETQYF,TGCAGTGCTTCTGGACAGGGGACATGGGAGACCCAGTACTTC
TRBV4-3,-,TRBJ1-1,-,CASSRSGGVGAEAFF,TGCGCCAGCAGCCGTTCGGGGGGGGTGGGGGCTGAAGCTTTCTTT
TRBV5-5,few,TRBJ2-5,-,CASSLGTFAREQYF,TGTGCCAGCAGCTTAGGTACCTTCGCGAGGGAGCAGTACTTC
TRBV5-1,-,TRBJ2-1,-,CASSLDSSSYNEQLF,TGCGCCAGCAGCTTGGACAGTAGCTCCTACAATGAGCAGCTCTTC
TRBV20-1,-,TRBJ2-1,-,CSASGTRGEQFF,TGCAGTGCTAGTGGGACCAGGGGTGAACAGTTCTTC
TRBV12-3/TRBV12-4,-,TRBJ1-4,TRBD1,CASKIGGAEKLFF,TGTGCCAGCAAAATAGGGGGCGCCGAAAAACTGTTTTTT
TRBV12-3/TRBV12-4,-,TRBJ1-6,-,CASSATENSPLHF,TGTGCCAGCAGCGCTACGGAGAATTCACCCCTCCACTTT
TRBV27,few,TRBJ1-2,TRBD1,CASRDSSNYGYTF,TGTGCCAGCCGGGACAGCTCTAACTATGGCTACACCTTC
TRBV12-3/TRBV12-4,many,TRBJ1-6,TRBD1,CASSPRQGNSPLHF,TGTGCCAGCAGCCCACGACAGGGTAATTCACCCCTCCACTTT
TRBV9,-,TRBJ2-3,-,CASSSLESTDTQYF,TGTGCCAGCAGCTCCCTGGAGTCCACAGATACGCAGTATTTT
TRBV12-3/TRBV12-4,-,TRBJ2-5,-,CASSFAAHQETQYF,TGTGCCAGCAGTTTCGCGGCTCACCAAGAGACCCAGTACTTC
TRBV20-1,-,TRBJ1-1,TRBD1,CSARIRQGGTEAFF,TGCAGTGCTAGAATTCGACAGGGGGGCACTGAAGCTTTCTTT
TRBV10-3,many,TRBJ2-1,TRBD2,CAISDPGGLLRSSYNEQFF,TGTGCCATCAGTGACCCGGGGGGTCTTCTCCGCAGCTCCTACAATGAGCAGTTCTTC
TRBV7-2,-,TRBJ2-5,-,CASSLRTAETQYF,TGTGCCAGCAGCTTACGGACAGCAGAGACCCAGTACTTC
TRBV3-1,few,TRBJ1-6,-,CASSQDSSFGNSPLHF,TGTGCCAGCAGCCAGGACTCTTCATTTGGCAATTCACCCCTCCACTTT
TRBV5-1,many,TRBJ2-1,TRBD2,CASSLTTSGGIEQFF,TGCGCCAGCAGCCTCACCACTAGCGGAGGGATTGAGCAGTTCTTC
TRBV7-9,-,TRBJ1-6,-,CATTGHFNSPLHF,TGTGCCACCACGGGACATTTTAATTCACCCCTCCACTTT
TRBV6-2/TRBV6-3,few,TRBJ2-2,-,CASRTSNTGELFF,TGTGCCAGCCGTACGTCGAACACCGGGGAGCTGTTTTTT
TRBV7-9,few,TRBJ2-1,-,CASSRRGPPDNEQFF,TGTGCCAGCAGCCGGCGAGGTCCCCCCGACAATGAGCAGTTCTTC
TRBV4-2,-,TRBJ2-7,TRBD1,CASSHPGQGFYEQYF,TGTGCCAGCAGCCACCCGGGACAGGGGTTCTACGAGCAGTACTTC
TRBV7-2,few,TRBJ1-4,-,CASSLGGEYHEKLFF,TGTGCCAGCAGCTTAGGGGGAGAGTATCATGAAAAACTGTTTTTT
TRBV12-3/TRBV12-4,many,TRBJ1-2,TRBD1,CASSQQGAKGYTF,TGTGCCAGCAGCCAACAGGGGGCTAAGGGCTACACCTTC
TRBV15,many,TRBJ2-1,TRBD2,CATSRAGLDHNEQFF,TGTGCCACCAGCAGAGCAGGACTAGACCACAATGAGCAGTTCTTC
TRBV9,few,TRBJ2-5,TRBD1,CASSAYTGGETQYF,TGTGCCAGCAGCGCATACACAGGGGGTGAGACCCAGTACTTC
TRBV25-1,-,TRBJ1-1,TRBD1,CASRLATGEGTEAFF,TGTGCCAGCCGCCTCGCCACAGGGGAGGGCACTGAAGCTTTCTTT
TRBV4-1,-,TRBJ2-2,-,CASSDRSGELFF,TGCGCCAGCAGCGACAGGAGCGGGGAGCTGTTTTTT
TRBV4-1,-,TRBJ1-4,-,CASSQDSGFDEKLFF,TGCGCCAGCAGCCAGGACTCTGGGTTCGATGAAAAACTGTTTTTT
TRBV12-3/TRBV12-4,many,TRBJ2-5,-,CASSVALQETQYF,TGTGCCAGCAGTGTAGCACTCCAAGAGACCCAGTACTTC
TRBV7-3,-,TRBJ2-2,-,CASSPARLGGTGELFF,TGTGCCAGCAGCCCGGCCAGACTAGGGGGCACCGGGGAGCTGTTTTTT
TRBV7-2,many,TRBJ1-5,TRBD1,CASSRTGDGSQPQHF,TGTGCCAGCAGCCGGACAGGAGACGGCAGTCAGCCCCAGCATTTT
TRBV10-3,many,TRBJ2-3,-,CAISGTGTADTQYF,TGTGCCATCTCGGGCACGGGGACCGCAGATACGCAGTATTTT
TRBV18,few,TRBJ1-2,-,CASSPGHAANYGYTF,TGTGCCAGCTCCCCAGGACACGCAGCTAACTATGGCTACACCTTC
TRBV6-2/TRBV6-3,few,TRBJ2-5,-,CASSLTGTQQETQYF,TGTGCCAGCAGTTTAACCGGGACACAACAAGAGACCCAGTACTTC
TRBV20-1,-,TRBJ2-7,-,CSARETPSYEQYF,TGCAGTGCTAGAGAGACACCATCCTACGAGCAGTACTTC
TRBV18,-,TRBJ2-5,-,CASSSGGATQYF,TGTGCCAGCTCCAGCGGAGGGGCCACCCAGTACTTC
TRBV7-3,-,TRBJ2-1,-,CASSLAAGRRGEQFF,TGTGCCAGCAGCTTAGCGGCAGGGAGAAGAGGTGAGCAGTTCTTC
TRBV4-3,few,TRBJ2-3,TRBD2,CASSQIVAGTQWGTQYF,TGCGCCAGCAGCCAAATTGTAGCGGGGACACAATGGGGTACGCAGTATTTT
TRBV10-3,few,TRBJ2-6,-,CAISGRSGIGANVLTF,TGTGCCATCAGTGGGCGATCCGGGATCGGGGCCAACGTCCTGACTTTC
TRBV7-9,few,TRBJ2-1,-,CASSLNSADHNEQFF,TGTGCCAGCAGCTTAAACAGCGCGGACCACAATGAGCAGTTCTTC
TRBV5-1,-,TRBJ2-1,TRBD1,CASSSRSGQGYNEQFF,TGCGCCAGCAGCTCCAGATCGGGACAGGGATACAATGAGCAGTTCTTC
TRBV24-1,once,TRBJ2-1,TRBD1,CATSDQTGAYNEQFF,TGTGCCACCAGTGACCAGACAGGGGCCTACAATGAGCAGTTCTTC
TRBV6-5,-,TRBJ1-1,TRBD1,CASRPIYRGRTEAFF,TGTGCCAGCAGACCTATCTACAGGGGGCGGACTGAAGCTTTCTTT
TRBV7-2,few,TRBJ2-7,TRBD1,CASSLGGNTYEQYF,TGTGCCAGCAGCCTAGGGGGCAACACCTACGAGCAGTACTTC
TRBV28,-,TRBJ1-5,TRBD1,CAIGQGFESQHF,TGTGCTATCGGACAGGGGTTTGAGTCCCAGCATTTT
TRBV20-1,-,TRBJ2-7,-,CSARGIGRQQYF,TGCAGTGCGAGAGGTATAGGCAGACAGCAGTACTTC
TRBV28,-,TRBJ2-1,TRBD1,CAGSWDRFEQFF,TGTGCCGGCAGTTGGGACAGGTTCGAGCAGTTCTTC
TRBV11-1,-,TRBJ2-7,-,CASSLDRAKYYEQYF,TGTGCCAGCAGCTTAGACAGAGCAAAGTACTACGAGCAGTACTTC